This T cell receptor (beta chain) is drawn from a study of OX40 agonist ivuxolimab in advanced cancers. Turning to the study itself: Partial responses were recorded for three patients, including one with hepatocellular carcinoma and two with cutaneous melanoma.

TCRdb's copy holds only in-frame clones and misses some; the assay was immunoSEQ multiplex PCR. Of approximately 63,000 clones in the sample, 80% to 90% were seen once. Concerning this clone: Its specificity is unknown.

The V and J ends lost 1 base and 1 base respectively, with 5 bases between them. Germline loops: CDR1 SGHTA, CDR2 FQGNSA. The CDR3 contains 13 residues. Whole-study results and caveats: Some nonresponders additionally presented with little normalized T-cell clonal expansion.

The sequencing used CD4+ or CD8+ T cells sorted from blood, collected in a trial of the OX40 agonist ivuxolimab. V is TRBV7-2 and J is TRBJ2-7; D is ambiguous. This TCR came from an adult with an advanced solid tumor such as melanoma, head and neck, liver or kidney cancer. CDR3 sequence: CASSLGKSYEQYF. The CDR3 DNA sequence: TGTGCCAGCAGCTTAGGTAAATCCTACGAGCAGTACTTC.